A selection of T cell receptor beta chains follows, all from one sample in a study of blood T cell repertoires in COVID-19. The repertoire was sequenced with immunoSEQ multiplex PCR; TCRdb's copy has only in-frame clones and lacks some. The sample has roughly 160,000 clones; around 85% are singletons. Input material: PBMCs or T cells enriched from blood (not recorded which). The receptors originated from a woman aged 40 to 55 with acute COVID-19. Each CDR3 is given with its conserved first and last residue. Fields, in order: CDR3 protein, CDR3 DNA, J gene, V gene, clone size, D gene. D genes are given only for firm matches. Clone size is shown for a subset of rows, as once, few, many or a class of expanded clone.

CDR3 protein: CASSPGLTPADTQYF
CDR3 DNA: TGTGCCAGCAGCCCCGGACTAACCCCAGCTGATACGCAGTATTTT
J gene: TRBJ2-3
V gene: TRBV5-6
clone size: -
D gene: -

CDR3 protein: CASTAGGGGNEQFF
CDR3 DNA: TGTGCCAGCACGGCAGGAGGAGGAGGCAATGAGCAGTTCTTC
J gene: TRBJ2-1
V gene: TRBV28
clone size: -
D gene: -

CDR3 protein: CASSKTGTNEKLFF
CDR3 DNA: TGCGCCAGCAGCAAGACAGGGACTAATGAAAAACTGTTTTTT
J gene: TRBJ1-4
V gene: TRBV5-1
clone size: -
D gene: TRBD1

CDR3 protein: CAWSVGLFGGANVLTF
CDR3 DNA: TGTGCCTGGAGTGTGGGACTATTTGGCGGGGCCAACGTCCTGACTTTC
J gene: TRBJ2-6
V gene: TRBV30
clone size: -
D gene: TRBD2

CDR3 protein: CASSLAGGALSYEQYF
CDR3 DNA: TGTGCCAGCAGCCTTGCGGGGGGAGCCCTCTCCTACGAGCAGTACTTC
J gene: TRBJ2-7
V gene: TRBV3-1/TRBV3-2
clone size: -
D gene: TRBD2

CDR3 protein: CASSFGSTWSKALVF
CDR3 DNA: TGTGCCAGCAGCTTTGGGAGTACCTGGAGTAAGGCTTTGGTCTTC
J gene: TRBJ2-1
V gene: TRBV7-6
clone size: -
D gene: -

CDR3 protein: CASSLAFAENNEQFF
CDR3 DNA: TGCGCCAGCAGCTTGGCTTTCGCAGAAAACAATGAGCAGTTCTTC
J gene: TRBJ2-1
V gene: TRBV5-1
clone size: -
D gene: -

CDR3 protein: CASSGGQGNAVNEQFF
CDR3 DNA: TGTGCCAGCAGCGGGGGACAGGGGAACGCCGTGAATGAGCAGTTCTTC
J gene: TRBJ2-1
V gene: TRBV5-6
clone size: once
D gene: TRBD1

CDR3 protein: CAFSTGEVQTQYF
CDR3 DNA: TGTGCCTTTAGTACAGGGGAAGTACAGACCCAGTACTTC
J gene: TRBJ2-5
V gene: TRBV30
clone size: -
D gene: TRBD1

CDR3 protein: CASSYWDNTYEQYF
CDR3 DNA: TGTGCCAGCAGTTACTGGGACAACACCTACGAGCAGTACTTC
J gene: TRBJ2-7
V gene: TRBV6-5
clone size: -
D gene: -

CDR3 protein: CASSQDTGTGANVLTF
CDR3 DNA: TGTGCCAGCAGCCAGGATACAGGGACTGGGGCCAACGTCCTGACTTTC
J gene: TRBJ2-6
V gene: TRBV14
clone size: -
D gene: -

CDR3 protein: CASRTGRSNQPQHF
CDR3 DNA: TGTGCCAGTAGAACTGGGCGTAGCAATCAGCCCCAGCATTTT
J gene: TRBJ1-5
V gene: TRBV19
clone size: once
D gene: -

CDR3 protein: CASSPQTGANTEAFF
CDR3 DNA: TGTGCCAGCAGCCCCCAGACGGGAGCGAACACTGAAGCTTTCTTT
J gene: TRBJ1-1
V gene: TRBV7-9
clone size: -
D gene: -

CDR3 protein: CSVAGGLGGEQYF
CDR3 DNA: TGCAGCGTTGCGGGGGGCTTGGGGGGCGAGCAGTACTTC
J gene: TRBJ2-7
V gene: TRBV29-1
clone size: -
D gene: -

CDR3 protein: CASSLLGSGETQYF
CDR3 DNA: TGTGCCAGCAGTTTACTTGGGTCCGGGGAGACCCAGTACTTC
J gene: TRBJ2-5
V gene: TRBV27
clone size: many
D gene: -

CDR3 protein: CASSLAGVDGELFF
CDR3 DNA: TGTGCCAGCAGCTTAGCGGGAGTCGACGGGGAGCTGTTTTTT
J gene: TRBJ2-2
V gene: TRBV2
clone size: -
D gene: TRBD2

CDR3 protein: CASGHRGQSYGYTF
CDR3 DNA: TGTGCCAGCGGACACAGGGGGCAGAGCTATGGCTACACCTTC
J gene: TRBJ1-2
V gene: TRBV25-1
clone size: -
D gene: TRBD1

CDR3 protein: CASSRAGPTNEKLFF
CDR3 DNA: TGTGCCAGCAGCAGGGCAGGCCCAACTAATGAAAAACTGTTTTTT
J gene: TRBJ1-4
V gene: TRBV25-1
clone size: -
D gene: -

CDR3 protein: CASSLAAGGGEKLFF
CDR3 DNA: TGTGCCAGCAGCTTGGCGGCAGGGGGTGGCGAAAAACTGTTTTTT
J gene: TRBJ1-4
V gene: TRBV5-6
clone size: -
D gene: TRBD1

CDR3 protein: CASSATGGPNTEAFF
CDR3 DNA: TGTGCCAGCAGCGCCACAGGGGGGCCGAACACTGAAGCTTTCTTT
J gene: TRBJ1-1
V gene: TRBV7-6
clone size: -
D gene: TRBD1

CDR3 protein: CASSVTGRPDYEQYF
CDR3 DNA: TGTGCCAGCAGCGTGACAGGGAGGCCCGACTACGAGCAGTACTTC
J gene: TRBJ2-7
V gene: TRBV6-5
clone size: -
D gene: -

CDR3 protein: CASSVVAGQGSHNEQFF
CDR3 DNA: TGTGCCAGCAGCGTAGTGGCAGGACAGGGGTCCCACAATGAGCAGTTCTTC
J gene: TRBJ2-1
V gene: TRBV9
clone size: -
D gene: TRBD1

CDR3 protein: CASSKGQLNTGELFF
CDR3 DNA: TGTGCCAGCAGCAAGGGACAACTGAACACCGGGGAGCTGTTTTTT
J gene: TRBJ2-2
V gene: TRBV7-3
clone size: -
D gene: -

CDR3 protein: CASSPPKRGRQETQYF
CDR3 DNA: TGTGCCAGCTCACCACCGAAGCGGGGGAGACAAGAGACCCAGTACTTC
J gene: TRBJ2-5
V gene: TRBV18
clone size: -
D gene: TRBD2

CDR3 protein: CASSPAGGRRTGELFF
CDR3 DNA: TGTGCCAGCAGCCCCGCAGGCGGGAGAAGGACCGGGGAGCTGTTTTTT
J gene: TRBJ2-2
V gene: TRBV3-1/TRBV3-2
clone size: -
D gene: TRBD2

CDR3 protein: CASSLDRFTSRYEQYF
CDR3 DNA: TGTGCCAGCAGCTTAGATCGATTTACTAGTAGGTACGAGCAGTACTTC
J gene: TRBJ2-7
V gene: TRBV11-2
clone size: -
D gene: -

CDR3 protein: CASKAGEPDTQYF
CDR3 DNA: TGCGCCAGCAAGGCAGGCGAGCCAGATACGCAGTATTTT
J gene: TRBJ2-3
V gene: TRBV5-1
clone size: once
D gene: -

CDR3 protein: CASSPRTGGSAEAFF
CDR3 DNA: TGTGCCAGCAGCCCCAGGACAGGGGGTTCGGCTGAAGCTTTCTTT
J gene: TRBJ1-1
V gene: TRBV11-2
clone size: -
D gene: TRBD1

CDR3 protein: CASSRGQSQGDTQYF
CDR3 DNA: TGTGCCAGCAGCCGAGGACAGAGCCAGGGAGATACGCAGTATTTT
J gene: TRBJ2-3
V gene: TRBV7-8
clone size: -
D gene: -

CDR3 protein: CASTQLGQGVYEQYF
CDR3 DNA: TGTGCCAGCACCCAGCTGGGACAGGGGGTCTACGAGCAGTACTTC
J gene: TRBJ2-7
V gene: TRBV6-5
clone size: -
D gene: TRBD1

CDR3 protein: CASSVLAGGSYNEQFF
CDR3 DNA: TGTGCCAGCAGCGTCTTAGCGGGAGGGTCTTACAATGAGCAGTTCTTC
J gene: TRBJ2-1
V gene: TRBV9
clone size: -
D gene: TRBD2

CDR3 protein: CASSLVQAAGELFF
CDR3 DNA: TGTGCCAGCAGCTTAGTACAGGCGGCCGGGGAGCTGTTTTTT
J gene: TRBJ2-2
V gene: TRBV11-2
clone size: -
D gene: -

CDR3 protein: CASCSGPNTEAFF
CDR3 DNA: TGTGCCAGCTGTTCAGGTCCGAACACTGAAGCTTTCTTT
J gene: TRBJ1-1
V gene: TRBV6-5
clone size: -
D gene: -

CDR3 protein: CASSPTSGNTGELFF
CDR3 DNA: TGTGCCAGCAGCCCCACTAGCGGGAACACCGGGGAGCTGTTTTTT
J gene: TRBJ2-2
V gene: TRBV11-2
clone size: once
D gene: TRBD2

CDR3 protein: CASSQGEGKNNSPLHF
CDR3 DNA: TGTGCCAGCAGCCAAGGGGAGGGGAAGAATAATTCACCCCTCCACTTT
J gene: TRBJ1-6
V gene: TRBV3-1/TRBV3-2
clone size: -
D gene: -

CDR3 protein: CASSPTSFYEQYF
CDR3 DNA: TGTGCCAGCTCACCCACTAGCTTCTACGAGCAGTACTTC
J gene: TRBJ2-7
V gene: TRBV18
clone size: -
D gene: -

CDR3 protein: CASSFVGAGIYEQYF
CDR3 DNA: TGTGCCAGCAGCTTCGTAGGCGCGGGGATCTACGAGCAGTACTTC
J gene: TRBJ2-7
V gene: TRBV5-4
clone size: -
D gene: -

CDR3 protein: CASSRGTPYNEQFF
CDR3 DNA: TGTGCCAGCAGCCGGGGGACTCCGTACAATGAGCAGTTCTTC
J gene: TRBJ2-1
V gene: TRBV9
clone size: -
D gene: -

CDR3 protein: CASSPGGGAIGYTF
CDR3 DNA: TGTGCCAGCAGCCCCGGAGGGGGGGCAATTGGCTACACCTTC
J gene: TRBJ1-2
V gene: TRBV14
clone size: -
D gene: -

CDR3 protein: CASSQETKPGTANEKLFF
CDR3 DNA: TGCGCCAGCAGCCAAGAAACCAAACCCGGGACAGCAAATGAAAAACTGTTTTTT
J gene: TRBJ1-4
V gene: TRBV4-1
clone size: -
D gene: TRBD1

CDR3 protein: CASSPLRTSGQETQYF
CDR3 DNA: TGTGCCAGCTCACCCTTGAGGACTAGCGGCCAAGAGACCCAGTACTTC
J gene: TRBJ2-5
V gene: TRBV18
clone size: -
D gene: TRBD2

CDR3 protein: CASTPWDREGTDTQYF
CDR3 DNA: TGTGCCAGCACCCCATGGGACAGGGAAGGCACAGATACGCAGTATTTT
J gene: TRBJ2-3
V gene: TRBV6-2/TRBV6-3
clone size: -
D gene: TRBD1

CDR3 protein: CATSRESSGNTIYF
CDR3 DNA: TGTGCCACCAGCAGAGAGAGCTCTGGAAACACCATATATTTT
J gene: TRBJ1-3
V gene: TRBV15
clone size: few
D gene: -